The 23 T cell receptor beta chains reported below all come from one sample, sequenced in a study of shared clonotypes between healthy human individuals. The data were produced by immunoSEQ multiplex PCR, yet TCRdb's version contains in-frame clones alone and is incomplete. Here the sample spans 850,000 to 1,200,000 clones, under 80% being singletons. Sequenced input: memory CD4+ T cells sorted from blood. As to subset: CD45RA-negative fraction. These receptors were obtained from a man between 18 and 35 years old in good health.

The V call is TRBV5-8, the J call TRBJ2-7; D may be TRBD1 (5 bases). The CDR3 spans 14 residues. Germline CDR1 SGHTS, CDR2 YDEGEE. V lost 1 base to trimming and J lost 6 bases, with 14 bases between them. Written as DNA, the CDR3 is TGTGCCAGCAGCTTGTCCAGGGTCCTGGGCGAGCAGTACTTC. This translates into CASSLSRVLGEQYF.

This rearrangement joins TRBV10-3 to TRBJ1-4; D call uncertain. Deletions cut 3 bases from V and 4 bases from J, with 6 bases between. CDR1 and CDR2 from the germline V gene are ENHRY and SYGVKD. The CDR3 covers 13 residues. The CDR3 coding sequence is TGTGCCATCAGTGAAGGCCTTAATGAAAAACTGTTTTTT. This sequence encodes CAISEGLNEKLFF.

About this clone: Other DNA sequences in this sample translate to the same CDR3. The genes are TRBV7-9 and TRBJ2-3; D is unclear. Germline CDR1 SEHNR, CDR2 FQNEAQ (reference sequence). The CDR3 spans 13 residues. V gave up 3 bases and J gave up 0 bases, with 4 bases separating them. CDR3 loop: CASSFGSTDTQYF. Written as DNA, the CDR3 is TGTGCCAGCAGCTTTGGCAGCACAGATACGCAGTATTTT.

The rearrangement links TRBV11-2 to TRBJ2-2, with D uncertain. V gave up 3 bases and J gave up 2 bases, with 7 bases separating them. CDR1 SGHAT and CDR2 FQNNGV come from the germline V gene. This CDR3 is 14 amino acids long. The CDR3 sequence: CASSFSANTGELFF. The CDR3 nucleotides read TGTGCCAGCAGCTTTTCCGCAAACACCGGGGAGCTGTTTTTT.

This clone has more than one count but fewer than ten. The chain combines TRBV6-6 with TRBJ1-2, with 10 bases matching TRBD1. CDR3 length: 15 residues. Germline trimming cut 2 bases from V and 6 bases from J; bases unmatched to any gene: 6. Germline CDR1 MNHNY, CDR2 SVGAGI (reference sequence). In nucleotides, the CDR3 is TGTGCCAGCAGTTACGCCGGGACAGGGGTTGATGGCTACACCTTC. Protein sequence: CASSYAGTGVDGYTF.

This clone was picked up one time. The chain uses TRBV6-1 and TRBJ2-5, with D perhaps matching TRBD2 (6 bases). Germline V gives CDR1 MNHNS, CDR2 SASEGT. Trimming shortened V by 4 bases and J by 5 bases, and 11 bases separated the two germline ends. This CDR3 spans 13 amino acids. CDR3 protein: CASSGLVAETQYF. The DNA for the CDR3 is TGTGCCAGCAGTGGACTAGTTGCGGAGACCCAGTACTTC.

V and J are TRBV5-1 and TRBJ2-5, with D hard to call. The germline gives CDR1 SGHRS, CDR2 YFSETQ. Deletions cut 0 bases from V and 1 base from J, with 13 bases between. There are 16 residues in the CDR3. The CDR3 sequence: CASSLVPGAVQETQYF. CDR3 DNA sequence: TGCGCCAGCAGCTTGGTCCCCGGTGCAGTCCAAGAGACCCAGTACTTC. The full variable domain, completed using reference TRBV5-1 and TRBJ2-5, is KAGVTQTPRYLIKTRGQQVTLSCSPISGHRSVSWYQQTPGQGLQFLFEYFSETQRNKGNFPGRFSGRQFSNSRSEMNVSTLELGDSALYLCASSLVPGAVQETQYFGPGTRLLVL.

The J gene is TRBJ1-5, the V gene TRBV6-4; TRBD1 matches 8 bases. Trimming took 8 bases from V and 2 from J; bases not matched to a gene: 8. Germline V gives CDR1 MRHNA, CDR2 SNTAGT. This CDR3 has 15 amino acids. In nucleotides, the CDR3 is TGTGCCAGCGGGGAACCGGGACAGGGCAATCAGCCCCAGCATTTT. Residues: CASGEPGQGNQPQHF.

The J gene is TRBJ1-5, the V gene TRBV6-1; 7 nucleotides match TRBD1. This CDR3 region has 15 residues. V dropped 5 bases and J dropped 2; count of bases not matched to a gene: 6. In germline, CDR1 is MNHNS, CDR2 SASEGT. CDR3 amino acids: CASSTRGVGNQPQHF. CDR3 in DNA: TGTGCCAGCAGTACCAGGGGGGTGGGCAATCAGCCCCAGCATTTT.

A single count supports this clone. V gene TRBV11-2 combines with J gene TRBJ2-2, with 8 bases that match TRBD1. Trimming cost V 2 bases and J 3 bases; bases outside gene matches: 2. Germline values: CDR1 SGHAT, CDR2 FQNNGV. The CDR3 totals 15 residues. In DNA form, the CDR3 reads TGTGCCAGCAGCTTACACAGGGGGGACACCGGGGAGCTGTTTTTT. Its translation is CASSLHRGDTGELFF.

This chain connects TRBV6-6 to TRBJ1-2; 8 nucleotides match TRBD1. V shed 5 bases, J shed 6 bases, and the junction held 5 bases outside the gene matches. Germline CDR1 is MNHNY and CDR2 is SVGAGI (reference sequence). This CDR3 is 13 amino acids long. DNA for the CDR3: TGTGCCAGCAGTCAAGGGACAGGACATGGCTACACCTTC. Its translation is CASSQGTGHGYTF.

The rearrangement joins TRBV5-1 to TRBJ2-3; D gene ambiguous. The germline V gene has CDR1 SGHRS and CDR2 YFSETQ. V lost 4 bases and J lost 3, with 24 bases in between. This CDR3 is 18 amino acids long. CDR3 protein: CASSRTPEWGKYTDTQYF. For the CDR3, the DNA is TGCGCCAGCAGCAGGACCCCTGAATGGGGAAAGTATACAGATACGCAGTATTTT.

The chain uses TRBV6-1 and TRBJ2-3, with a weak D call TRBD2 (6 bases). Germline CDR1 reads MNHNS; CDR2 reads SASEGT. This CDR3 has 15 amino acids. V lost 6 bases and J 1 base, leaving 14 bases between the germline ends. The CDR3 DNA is TGTGCCAGCAGAACCGGGACTGGGCGCACAGATACGCAGTATTTT. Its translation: CASRTGTGRTDTQYF.

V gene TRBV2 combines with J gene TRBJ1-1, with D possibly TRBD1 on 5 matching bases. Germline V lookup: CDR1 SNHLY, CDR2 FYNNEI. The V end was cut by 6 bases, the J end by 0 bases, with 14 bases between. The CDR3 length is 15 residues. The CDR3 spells CASRDLDSLNTEAFF. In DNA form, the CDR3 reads TGTGCCAGCAGAGACCTTGACAGCCTGAACACTGAAGCTTTCTTT.

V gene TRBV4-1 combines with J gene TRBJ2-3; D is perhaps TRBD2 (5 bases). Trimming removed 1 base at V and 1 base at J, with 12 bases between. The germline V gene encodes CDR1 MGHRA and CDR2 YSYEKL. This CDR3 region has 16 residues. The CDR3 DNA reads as TGCGCCAGCAGCCAAGGGTGGCAGCGGCGCACAGATACGCAGTATTTT. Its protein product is CASSQGWQRRTDTQYF.

As DNA, the CDR3 is TGTGCCAGCAGTGAACTGAGGACAGCGAACACTGAAGCTTTCTTT. Protein: CASSELRTANTEAFF. The chain combines TRBV2 with TRBJ1-1, with a tentative D call TRBD1 (6 bases). Germline V gene sequence: CDR1 SNHLY, CDR2 FYNNEI. Between the trimmed V and J ends, which lost 2 bases and 1 base, there was a span of 11 bases. The CDR3 is made up of 15 amino acids.

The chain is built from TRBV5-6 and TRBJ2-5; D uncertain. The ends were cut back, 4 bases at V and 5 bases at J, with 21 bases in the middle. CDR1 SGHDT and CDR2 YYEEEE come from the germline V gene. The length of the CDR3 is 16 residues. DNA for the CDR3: TGTGCCAGCAGCCAACCAGATCAGGTTTCTAGGGAGACCCAGTACTTC. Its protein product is CASSQPDQVSRETQYF.

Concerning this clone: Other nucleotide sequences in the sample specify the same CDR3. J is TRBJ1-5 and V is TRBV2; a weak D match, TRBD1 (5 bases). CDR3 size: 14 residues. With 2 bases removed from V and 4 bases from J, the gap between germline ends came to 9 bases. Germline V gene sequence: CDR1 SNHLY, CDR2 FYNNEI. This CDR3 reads CASSEQGSNQPQHF. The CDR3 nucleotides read TGTGCCAGCAGTGAACAGGGCTCGAATCAGCCCCAGCATTTT.

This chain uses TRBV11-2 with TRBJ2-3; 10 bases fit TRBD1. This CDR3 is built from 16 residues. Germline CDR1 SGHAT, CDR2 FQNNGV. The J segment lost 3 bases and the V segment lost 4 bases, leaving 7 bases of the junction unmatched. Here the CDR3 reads CASSSPPGQGTDTQYF. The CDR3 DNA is TGTGCCAGCAGCTCCCCCCCGGGACAGGGGACAGATACGCAGTATTTT.

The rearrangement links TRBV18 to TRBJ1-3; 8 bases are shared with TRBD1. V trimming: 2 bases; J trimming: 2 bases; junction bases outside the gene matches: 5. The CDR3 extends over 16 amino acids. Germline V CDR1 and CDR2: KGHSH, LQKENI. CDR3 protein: CASSPGTGNTGNTIYF. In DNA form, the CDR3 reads TGTGCCAGCTCACCAGGGACAGGAAATACTGGAAACACCATATATTTT.

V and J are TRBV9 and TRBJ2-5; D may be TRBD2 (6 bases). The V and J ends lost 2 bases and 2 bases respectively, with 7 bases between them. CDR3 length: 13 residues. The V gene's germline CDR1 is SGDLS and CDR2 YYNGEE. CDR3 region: CASSVSGQETQYF. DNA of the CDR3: TGTGCCAGCAGCGTTAGCGGACAAGAGACCCAGTACTTC.

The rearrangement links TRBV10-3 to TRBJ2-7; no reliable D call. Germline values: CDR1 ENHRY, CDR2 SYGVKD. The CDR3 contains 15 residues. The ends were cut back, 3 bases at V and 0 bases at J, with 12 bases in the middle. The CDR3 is CAISESTASSYEQYF. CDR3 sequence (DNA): TGTGCCATCAGTGAATCGACGGCCAGCTCCTACGAGCAGTACTTC.

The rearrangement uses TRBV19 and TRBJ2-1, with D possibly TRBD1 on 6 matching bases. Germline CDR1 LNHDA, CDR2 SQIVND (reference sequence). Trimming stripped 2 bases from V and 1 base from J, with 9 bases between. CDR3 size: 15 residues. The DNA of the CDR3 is TGTGCCAGTAGTATAAGGGGGATTTCCTACAATGAGCAGTTCTTC. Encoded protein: CASSIRGISYNEQFF.